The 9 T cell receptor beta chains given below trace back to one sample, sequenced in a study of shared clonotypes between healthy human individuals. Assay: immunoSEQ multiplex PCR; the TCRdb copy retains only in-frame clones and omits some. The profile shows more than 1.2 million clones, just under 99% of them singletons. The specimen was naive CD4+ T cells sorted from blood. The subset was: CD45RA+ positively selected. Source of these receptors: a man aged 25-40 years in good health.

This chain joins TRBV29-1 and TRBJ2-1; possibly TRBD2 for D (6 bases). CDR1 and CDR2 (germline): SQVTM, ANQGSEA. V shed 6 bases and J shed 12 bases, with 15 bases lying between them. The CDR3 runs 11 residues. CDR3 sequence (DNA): TGCAGCGTCGACGGGGACTTGGGGCAGTTCTTC. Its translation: CSVDGDLGQFF.

The CDR3 region is CASSFRGINQPQHF. The CDR3 region has the DNA TGTGCCAGCAGCTTTAGGGGGATCAATCAGCCCCAGCATTTT. This chain uses TRBV7-8 with TRBJ1-5; TRBD1 might be the D (6 bases). The CDR3 sequence is 14 residues long. Germline values: CDR1 SGHVS, CDR2 FQNEAQ. The V end lost 3 bases, the J end lost 3 bases, and 9 bases lay between the germline ends.

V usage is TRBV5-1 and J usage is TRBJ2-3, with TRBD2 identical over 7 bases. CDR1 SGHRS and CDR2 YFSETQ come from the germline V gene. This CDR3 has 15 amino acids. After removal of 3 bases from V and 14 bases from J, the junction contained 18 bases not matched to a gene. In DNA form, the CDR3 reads TGCGCCAGCAGCTCCGACGGGGCCTCGACTAGCCCGGGGTATTTT. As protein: CASSSDGASTSPGYF.

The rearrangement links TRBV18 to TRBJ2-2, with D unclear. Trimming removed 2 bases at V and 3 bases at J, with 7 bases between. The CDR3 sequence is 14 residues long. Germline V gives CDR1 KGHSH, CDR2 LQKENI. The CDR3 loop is CASSPYLDTGELFF. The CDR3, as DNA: TGTGCCAGCTCACCATACCTAGACACCGGGGAGCTGTTTTTT.

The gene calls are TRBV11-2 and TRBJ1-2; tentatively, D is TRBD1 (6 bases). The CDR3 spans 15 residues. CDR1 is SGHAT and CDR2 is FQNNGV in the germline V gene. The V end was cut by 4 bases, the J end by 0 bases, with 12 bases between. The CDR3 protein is CASSSHRDSNYGYTF. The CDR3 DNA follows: TGTGCCAGCAGCTCTCACAGGGACTCTAACTATGGCTACACCTTC.

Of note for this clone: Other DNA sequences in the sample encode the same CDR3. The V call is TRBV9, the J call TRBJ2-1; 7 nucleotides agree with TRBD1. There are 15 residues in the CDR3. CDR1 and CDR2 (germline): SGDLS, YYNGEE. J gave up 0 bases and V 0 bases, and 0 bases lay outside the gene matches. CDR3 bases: TGTGCCAGCAGCGTAGACAGGGGCTCCTACAATGAGCAGTTCTTC. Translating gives CASSVDRGSYNEQFF.

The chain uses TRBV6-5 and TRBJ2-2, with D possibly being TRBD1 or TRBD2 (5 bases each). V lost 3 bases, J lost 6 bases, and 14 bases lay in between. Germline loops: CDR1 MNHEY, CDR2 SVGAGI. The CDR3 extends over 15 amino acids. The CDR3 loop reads CASSYKQGASGELFF. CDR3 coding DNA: TGTGCCAGCAGTTATAAGCAGGGAGCATCCGGGGAGCTGTTTTTT.

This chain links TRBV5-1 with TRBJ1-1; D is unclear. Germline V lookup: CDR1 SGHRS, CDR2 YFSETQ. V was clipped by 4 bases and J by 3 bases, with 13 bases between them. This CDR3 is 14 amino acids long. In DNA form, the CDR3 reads TGCGCCAGCAGCACGGTCCGGTCCGACACTGAAGCTTTCTTT. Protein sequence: CASSTVRSDTEAFF.

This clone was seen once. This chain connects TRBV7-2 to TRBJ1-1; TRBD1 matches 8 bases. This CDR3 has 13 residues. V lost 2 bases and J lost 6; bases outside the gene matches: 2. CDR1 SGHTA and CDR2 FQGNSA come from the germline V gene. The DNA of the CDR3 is TGTGCCAGCAGCTTACAGGGGGCCTCTGAAGCTTTCTTT. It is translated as CASSLQGASEAFF. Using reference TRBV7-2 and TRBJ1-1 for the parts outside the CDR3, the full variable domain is GAGVSQSPSNKVTEKGKDVELRCDPISGHTALYWYRQSLGQGLEFLIYFQGNSAPDKSGLPSDRFSAERTGGSVSTLTIQRTQQEDSAVYLCASSLQGASEAFFGQGTRLTVV.